The 24 T cell receptor beta chains listed next were all sequenced from one sample in a study of T cells in Graves' hyperthyroidism and ophthalmopathy. Amplification of TCR beta CDR3 regions was performed using RNA transcripts as template. HTBI primers were employed in a first-round RT-PCR of the TCR CDR3. TCRdb ran MiXCR on the multiplex PCR reads and lists one entry per CDR3 protein. The sample includes 400,000 to 550,000 distinct CDR3 sequences, approximately 25% seen only once; the top ten take around 11%. Sequencing was carried out using blood. Receptors originate from a woman aged 25 to 45 with Graves' ophthalmopathy.

This clonotype was found many times. J is TRBJ1-2 and V is TRBV20-1; 8 positions agree with TRBD1. CDR1 and CDR2 from the germline V gene are DFQATT and SNEGSKA (reference sequence). Trimming cost V 3 bases and J 7 bases; bases outside gene matches: 13. CDR3 length equals 15 residues. CDR3 in DNA: TGCAGTGCTAGTGGCGGACAGGGCAGGGGAGGTGGCTACACCTTC. Its protein is CSASGGQGRGGGYTF.

Ten or more counts support this clonotype. The chain joins TRBV12-3 or TRBV12-4 to TRBJ2-2; TRBD2 aligns across 8 bases. The CDR3 loop spans 16 amino acids. After removal of 7 bases from V and 1 base from J, the junction contained 8 bases not matched to a gene. CDR3 DNA: TGTGCCAGCACAACACCCGGGGGGGTGAACACCGGGGAGCTGTTTTTT. Translating gives CASTTPGGVNTGELFF.

This clonotype was picked up many times. The chain combines TRBV6-2 or TRBV6-3 with TRBJ2-5, with D perhaps given as TRBD1 or TRBD2 (6 bases each). The CDR3 contains 14 residues. Germline V CDR1 and CDR2: MNHEY, SVGEGT. Trimming took 6 bases from V and 4 from J, leaving 15 bases between them. The CDR3 bases are TGTGCCAGCAGGACCACAGGGACTGGAGAGACCCAGTACTTC. Residues: CASRTTGTGETQYF.

This clonotype was observed many times. This chain uses TRBV12-3 or TRBV12-4 with TRBJ2-4, with 7 nucleotides matching TRBD1. This CDR3 comprises 13 residues. The ends lost 4 bases at V and 8 bases at J; junction bases unmatched: 5. The DNA for the CDR3 is TGTGCCAGCAGTTCCGAACAGGGGCACATTCAGTACTTC. The encoded protein is CASSSEQGHIQYF.

The chain employs TRBV12-5 and TRBJ2-7; 7 bases map to TRBD1. The CDR3 is 15 amino acids. Germline loops: CDR1 LGHNT, CDR2 FRNRAP. V lost 3 bases and J lost 3; bases outside the gene matches: 8. The CDR3 spells CASGFPGQLIYEQYF. Here the CDR3 DNA reads TGTGCTAGTGGTTTCCCGGGACAGCTAATCTACGAGCAGTACTTC. The full variable domain, its missing parts supplied by reference TRBV12-5 and TRBJ2-7, is DARVTQTPRHKVTEMGQEVTMRCQPILGHNTVFWYRQTMMQGLELLAYFRNRAPLDDSGMPKDRFSAEMPDATLATLKIQPSEPRDSAVYFCASGFPGQLIYEQYFGPGTRLTVT.

This clonotype showed up many times. The CDR3 DNA follows: TGTGCCAGCAGCCCACTGGCAGGGTTTTATGTTGAAGCTTTCTTT. Amino acids: CASSPLAGFYVEAFF. The J gene is TRBJ1-1, the V gene TRBV11-2, with D tentatively TRBD1 (5 bases). Germline V gene data show CDR1 as SGHAT and CDR2 as FQNNGV. Deletions cut 5 bases from V and 7 bases from J, with 20 bases between. The CDR3 is 15 residues long. The whole variable domain, filled in from reference TRBV11-2 and TRBJ1-1, reads EAGVAQSPRYKIIEKRQSVAFWCNPISGHATLYWYQQILGQGPKLLIQFQNNGVVDDSQLPKDRFSAERLKGVDSTLKIQPAKLEDSAVYLCASSPLAGFYVEAFFGQGTRLTVV.

This clonotype was counted at least ten times. This chain uses TRBV2 with TRBJ2-5; the D gene is possibly TRBD2 (6 bases). This CDR3 is built from 13 residues. Trimming cost V 4 bases and J 4 bases, with 10 bases left between them. Germline-derived CDR1 and CDR2 are SNHLY and FYNNEI. The CDR3 coding sequence is TGTGCCAGCAGTGTGGAGGGGCGAGAGACCCAGTACTTC. Translation gives CASSVEGRETQYF.

This clonotype was picked up many times. The chain combines TRBV7-9 with TRBJ1-1; D gene uncertain. From germline, CDR1 is SEHNR and CDR2 FQNEAQ (reference sequence). V was trimmed by 3 bases and J by 4 bases, leaving 0 bases between them. There are 10 residues in the CDR3. The CDR3 coding sequence is TGTGCCAGCAGCTTCACTGAAGCTTTCTTT. Translation: CASSFTEAFF.

This clonotype was detected many times. The V gene is TRBV9, the J gene TRBJ2-7; D is perhaps TRBD2 (6 bases). CDR1 and CDR2 from the germline V gene are SGDLS and YYNGEE. CDR3 length: 15 amino acids. Trimming took off 0 bases at V and 2 bases at J, with 12 bases between the two ends. The CDR3 bases are TGTGCCAGCAGCGTAGAGACGGGGGATGCCTACGAGCAGTACTTC. Its translation: CASSVETGDAYEQYF.

This rearrangement joins TRBV6-5 to TRBJ2-7, with 9 bases aligning to TRBD1. The trim removed 2 bases at V and 5 bases at J, leaving 4 bases unmatched. The CDR3 consists of 14 residues. Germline-derived CDR1 and CDR2 are MNHEY and SVGAGI. The CDR3 loop is CASSYVGQGHEQYF. CDR3 in DNA: TGTGCCAGCAGTTACGTCGGACAGGGGCACGAGCAGTACTTC.

The chain couples TRBV9 to TRBJ1-2; TRBD1 might be the D (5 bases). The CDR3 extends over 14 amino acids. V dropped 1 base and J dropped 4 bases, with 11 bases sitting between them. Germline lookup yields CDR1 SGDLS and CDR2 YYNGEE. As DNA, the CDR3 is TGTGCCAGCAGCGTACAGGAAAGGGGCTATGGCTACACCTTC. Translated: CASSVQERGYGYTF.

This rearrangement joins TRBV7-3 to TRBJ1-1; 8 bases map to TRBD1. Per germline, CDR1 SGHTA and CDR2 FQGTGA. V trimming: 3 bases; J trimming: 2 bases; junction bases outside the gene matches: 5. This CDR3 spans 15 amino acids. CDR3 sequence: CASSLTGDLNTEAFF. The DNA of the CDR3 is TGTGCCAGCAGCTTGACAGGGGATCTAAACACTGAAGCTTTCTTT.

This clonotype turned up a few times. The CDR3 DNA follows: TGCAGCGTTGAGAAGGGGGAGGGTAGCTATGGCTACACCTTC. The encoded protein is CSVEKGEGSYGYTF. The rearrangement links TRBV29-1 to TRBJ1-2; maybe TRBD1 (6 bases). The germline V gene encodes CDR1 SQVTM and CDR2 ANQGSEA. Trimming left V 3 bases short and J 4 bases short, with 15 bases between. The CDR3 has 14 residues.

This clonotype turned up a few times. The chain carries TRBV4-1 and TRBJ1-2, with D perhaps TRBD1 (5 bases). Germline-derived CDR1 and CDR2 are MGHRA and YSYEKL. This CDR3 spans 14 amino acids. V lost 1 base, J lost 7 bases, and 13 bases lay in between. The CDR3 reads CASSQVGRGPGYTF. The CDR3, as DNA: TGCGCCAGCAGCCAAGTAGGGAGGGGCCCTGGCTACACCTTC.

This clonotype was seen only a few times. The gene calls are TRBV7-9 and TRBJ2-7; D is undetermined. V was shortened by 3 bases and J by 2 bases, with 14 bases between the two germline ends. The germline gives CDR1 SEHNR, CDR2 FQNEAQ (reference sequence). This CDR3 contains 15 residues. The CDR3 loop is CASSFPSAETYEQYF. The CDR3 DNA sequence: TGTGCCAGCAGCTTCCCCTCGGCAGAGACCTACGAGCAGTACTTC.

This clonotype was seen repeatedly, ten times or more. V is TRBV7-9 and J is TRBJ2-2; D call uncertain. V was shortened by 0 bases and J by 4 bases, with 3 bases between the two germline ends. Per the germline V gene, CDR1 is SEHNR and CDR2 is FQNEAQ (reference sequence). This CDR3 has 13 residues. DNA of the CDR3: TGTGCCAGCAGCTTAGCGTCCACCGGGGAGCTGTTTTTT. This codes for CASSLASTGELFF. The variable domain in full, completed from reference TRBV7-9 and TRBJ2-2, reads DTGVSQNPRHKITKRGQNVTFRCDPISEHNRLYWYRQTLGQGPEFLTYFQNEAQLEKSRLLSDRFSAERPKGSFSTLEIQRTEQGDSAMYLCASSLASTGELFFGEGSRLTVL.

This clonotype was counted between two and nine times. The chain uses TRBV3-1 and TRBJ2-4; no clear D gene. Trimming shortened V by 4 bases and J by 0 bases, and 7 bases separated the two germline ends. This CDR3 spans 14 amino acids. CDR1 and CDR2 (germline): LGHDT, YNNKEL (reference sequence). The CDR3 nucleotides are TGTGCCAGCAGCCCCGTGGCAGCCAAAAACATTCAGTACTTC. It is translated as CASSPVAAKNIQYF.

This clonotype was counted many times. The chain employs TRBV20-1 and TRBJ1-5; no clear D gene. Germline values: CDR1 DFQATT, CDR2 SNEGSKA (reference sequence). Trimming took off 3 bases at V and 3 bases at J, with 18 bases between the two ends. This CDR3 is built from 16 residues. CDR3 protein: CSASVGSLGLNQPQHF. DNA of the CDR3: TGCAGTGCTAGTGTCGGTAGTTTGGGCCTCAATCAGCCCCAGCATTTT.

This clonotype was seen a few times. The CDR3 protein is CASSPGGGADGYTF. The CDR3 nucleotides read TGTGCCAGCTCACCCGGGGGGGGCGCAGATGGCTACACCTTC. The chain uses TRBV18 and TRBJ1-2; D is possibly TRBD1 (6 bases). Germline CDR1 KGHSH, CDR2 LQKENI. The CDR3 has 14 residues. Deletions cut 3 bases from V and 6 bases from J, with 14 bases between.

The chain has TRBV6-2 or TRBV6-3 and TRBJ2-5, with 12 positions matching TRBD2. V gave up 6 bases and J gave up 5 bases; unmatched junction bases: 7. The CDR3 has 15 residues. Germline V gene lookup returns CDR1 MNHEY and CDR2 SVGEGT. CDR3 sequence (DNA): TGTGCCAGCAGGCCTCGGACTAGCGGGATTGAGACCCAGTACTTC. This codes for CASRPRTSGIETQYF.

This clonotype came up many times. The V gene is TRBV6-5, the J gene TRBJ1-1, with D maybe TRBD1 (6 bases). CDR3 length equals 15 residues. Germline CDR1 MNHEY, CDR2 SVGAGI. Trimming took off 7 bases at V and 1 base at J, with 16 bases between the two ends. CDR3 nucleotide sequence: TGTGCCAGCATTATGACCGGGACAAAGAACACTGAAGCTTTCTTT. This gives the protein CASIMTGTKNTEAFF.

In the case of this clonotype: The junction does not match germline at one end; this may be a read error. J is TRBJ2-7 and V is TRBV11-2, with TRBD2 matching 9 bases. CDR1 SGHAT and CDR2 FQNNGV come from the germline V gene. The CDR3 sequence is 16 residues long. DNA of the CDR3: TGTACCAGCAACCCAGGTCAGCGGGGGGCCTCCTACGAGCAGTACTTC. Its translation: CTSNPGQRGASYEQYF.

This clonotype was counted ten times or more. The chain joins TRBV29-1 to TRBJ1-1, with TRBD1 as a possible D gene (5 bases). The CDR3 contains 12 residues. The ends were cut back, 7 bases at V and 4 bases at J, with 13 bases in the middle. Germline V gene data show CDR1 as SQVTM and CDR2 as ANQGSEA. CDR3 nucleotide sequence: TGCAGCGCAATAGCGGGGGGCACTGAAGCTTTCTTT. Encoded protein: CSAIAGGTEAFF.

Details on this clonotype: A much larger clone lies a single base off, so this may be a read error. The rearrangement joins TRBV29-1 to TRBJ2-7, with D tentatively TRBD1 (6 bases). CDR3 length: 17 amino acids. Trimming shortened V by 3 bases and J by 0 bases, and 21 bases separated the two germline ends. Germline V gives CDR1 SQVTM, CDR2 ANQGSEA. The CDR3 nucleotides are TGCAGCGTTGAGGGCTCTCCTGAGGGGGTCAACTCCTACGAGCAGTACGTC. Its translation is CSVEGSPEGVNSYEQYV.